This paragraph covers one TCR beta chain sequence. Its antigen is not identified. These data come from a study of shared clonotypes between healthy human individuals. Study observations and caveats: An expected dependence of interdonor clonotype sharing on sequencing depth was noted. For sorted subsets, rarefaction showed incomplete sequencing despite large depth.

Researchers ran the assay at a deep level. Only in-frame clones appear in the TCRdb table, and some are missing; sequencing was by immunoSEQ multiplex PCR. The sample has 550,000 to 800,000 clones, 80% to 95% seen once. The source of this sequence is a man aged 18 to 30 in good health. Some clones in this sample may be carry-over from other donors' samples. Sequencing was carried out using memory CD8+ T cells from PBMCs. The subset was: CD45RO+ cells pooled with CCR7-negative TemRA cells.

CDR3 nucleotides: TGTGCCAGTAGCGGAAGACGGACAAAGGATGAAAAACTGTTTTTT. It is translated as CASSGRRTKDEKLFF. The V call is TRBV19, the J call TRBJ1-4, with a weak D call TRBD1 (5 bases). Germline-derived CDR1 and CDR2 are LNHDA and SQIVND (reference sequence). This CDR3 is 15 amino acids long. V was trimmed by 6 bases and J by 6 bases, leaving 17 bases between them.